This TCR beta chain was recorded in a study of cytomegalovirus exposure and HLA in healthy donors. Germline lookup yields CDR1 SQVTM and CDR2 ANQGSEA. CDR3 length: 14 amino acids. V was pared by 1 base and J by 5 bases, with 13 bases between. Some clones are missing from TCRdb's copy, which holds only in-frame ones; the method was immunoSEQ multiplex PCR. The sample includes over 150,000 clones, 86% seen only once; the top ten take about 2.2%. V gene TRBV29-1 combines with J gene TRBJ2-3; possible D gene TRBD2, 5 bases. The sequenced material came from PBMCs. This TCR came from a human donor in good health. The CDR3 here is CSVEVSEAGDTQYF. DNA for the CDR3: TGCAGCGTTGAAGTATCGGAGGCGGGAGATACGCAGTATTTT.